A selection of T cell receptor beta chains follows, all from one sample in a study of shared clonotypes between healthy human individuals. The protocol was immunoSEQ multiplex PCR, while the TCRdb copy is restricted to in-frame clones and leaves out a portion. The sample has some 2.4 million clones, 93% seen once; the top ten hold roughly 0.39%. Sequenced input: naive CD4+ T cells from PBMCs. All receptors come from a young man in good health. Some clones in this sample may be carry-over from other donors' samples. Both conserved end residues are part of each CDR3. Each record gives: CDR3 DNA, CDR3 protein, V gene, clone size, D gene, J gene. A D gene is named only where the DNA matches it firmly. Size is omitted from some rows. Given values are once, few, many or a class for expanded clones.

TGTGCCAGCAGTAAAACAGTGAACACTGAAGCTTTCTTT,CASSKTVNTEAFF,TRBV6-5,few,-,TRBJ1-1
TGCGCCAGCAGCTTGGGGACAGGGGCCCCTGAAAAACTGTTTTTT,CASSLGTGAPEKLFF,TRBV5-1,-,TRBD1,TRBJ1-4
TGTGCCAGCAGTTTATCGGTAGGTCCATCCTACGAGCAGTACTTC,CASSLSVGPSYEQYF,TRBV27,-,-,TRBJ2-7
TGTGCCAGCTTTAGGACAGGCGCTACCTACGAGCAGTACTTC,CASFRTGATYEQYF,TRBV28,-,TRBD1,TRBJ2-7
TGTGCCAGCAGTGGAAGCGGTGCCGGTGAGCAGTTCTTC,CASSGSGAGEQFF,TRBV6-1,-,-,TRBJ2-1
TGTGCCAGCACCCCGGGGGTAGCGGCCAACAATGAGCAGTTCTTC,CASTPGVAANNEQFF,TRBV9,-,-,TRBJ2-1
TGCGCCAGCAGCTTGACTAGCGGGAGCGACATTCAGTACTTC,CASSLTSGSDIQYF,TRBV5-1,-,TRBD2,TRBJ2-4
TGTGCCAGCAGATGGACAGGGGACGCTTTCTTT,CASRWTGDAFF,TRBV28,-,TRBD1,TRBJ1-1
TGCGCCAGCAGCCACTCTTTCGGACTAGCGGGAGGAGGGAGGGATGAGCAGTTCTTC,CASSHSFGLAGGGRDEQFF,TRBV5-1,-,TRBD2,TRBJ2-1
TGCGCCAGCAGCCTTGTAAGCGGGGATAATGAGCAGTTCTTC,CASSLVSGDNEQFF,TRBV4-3,-,TRBD2,TRBJ2-1
TGTGCCAGCAGCCCCCAAGGGGCCCAGCGCCATCAGCCCCAGCATTTT,CASSPQGAQRHQPQHF,TRBV4-2,few,-,TRBJ1-5
TGTGCCAGCAGTTCCGGGACAGGGACTGGAAACACCATATATTTT,CASSSGTGTGNTIYF,TRBV5-4,-,TRBD1,TRBJ1-3
TGTGCCAGTAGTATAGGCCAGGGCAGCAATCAGCCCCAGCATTTT,CASSIGQGSNQPQHF,TRBV19,few,-,TRBJ1-5
TGCGCCAGCAGCTTGGGGCCCGGACCCGGGGAGCTGTTTTTT,CASSLGPGPGELFF,TRBV5-1,once,-,TRBJ2-2
TGTGCCAGCAGCTTAGGGCAGGGAGGGGAGCAGTACTTC,CASSLGQGGEQYF,TRBV7-7,-,TRBD2,TRBJ2-7
TGTGCCAGCAGCCCCGGGACTAGCGGGATCTACGAGCAGTACTTC,CASSPGTSGIYEQYF,TRBV11-1,-,TRBD2,TRBJ2-7
TGTGCCAGCAGCCATACAGGGGACAGCAATCAGCCCCAGCATTTT,CASSHTGDSNQPQHF,TRBV28,few,TRBD1,TRBJ1-5
TGTGCCAGCAGCCAAGGTGGGGGAGAGAGTAACAATGAGCAGTTCTTC,CASSQGGGESNNEQFF,TRBV4-2,-,-,TRBJ2-1
TGTGCCAGCAGTTTATACCAGCGGGAGGCCTTTGGGAGTTTCTTC,CASSLYQREAFGSFF,TRBV28,few,TRBD2,TRBJ2-1
TGTGCCAGCAGTTTATCGGGAGTCGGCGGCTACACCTTC,CASSLSGVGGYTF,TRBV27,-,-,TRBJ1-2
TGTGCCTGGAGTATTGGGACAGGCTACTACGAGCAGTACTTC,CAWSIGTGYYEQYF,TRBV30,-,TRBD1,TRBJ2-7
TGTGCCAGCGGAGACACCGGGGAGCTGTTTTTT,CASGDTGELFF,TRBV28,-,-,TRBJ2-2